This TCR beta chain was recorded in a study of blood T cell repertoires in COVID-19. This clone was counted once. The germline V gene has CDR1 SQVTM and CDR2 ANQGSEA. The CDR3 totals 13 residues. V gave up 2 bases and J gave up 0 bases, with 6 bases separating them. Libraries were prepared by immunoSEQ multiplex PCR; TCRdb keeps only in-frame clonotypes and omits some of them. The repertoire holds 190,000 or so clones, with roughly 77% as singletons. Sequenced: peripheral blood. The TCR originated in a woman of 80 years or more with COVID-19, enrolled during active disease. V gene TRBV29-1 combines with J gene TRBJ2-3; D call uncertain. As DNA, the CDR3 is TGCAGCGTTGAACAGTCTAGCACAGATACGCAGTATTTT. Translating gives CSVEQSSTDTQYF.